This TCR beta chain emerged from a study of T cell repertoires in cytomegalovirus infection. Study-level background: Both CMV infection and a matching HLA type were indicated by public TCR beta signatures.

Study conclusions and caveats: Of the TCR beta families, the public ones yielded a cumulative frequency that identified carriers of CMV plus the relevant HLA.

V lost 5 bases to trimming and J lost 7 bases; unmatched junction nucleotides: 8. Germline CDR1 reads MNHEY; CDR2 reads SMNVEV (reference sequence). This CDR3 contains 16 residues. On this clonotype: Its antigen is not identified. This CDR3 fails to terminate in the conserved phenylalanine or tryptophan, so it likely reflects a read error.

TCRdb itself ran the reads through MiXCR, one entry per CDR3 protein. The sample has 450,000 to 550,000 distinct CDR3 sequences, 15% to 20% seen once. Material for sequencing was CD8+ T cells from PBMCs. This chain connects TRBV27 to TRBJ2-7, with 16 positions matching TRBD2. The receptor was isolated from a human donor in good health (CMV status not recorded). Some clones in this sample may be carry-over from other donors' samples. As DNA, the CDR3 is TGTGCCAGCAGTAAACCGGGACTAGCGGGAGGGAGGGAGCAGTACTTA. This sequence encodes CASSKPGLAGGREQYL.